The clone carrying this T cell receptor (beta chain) has just a few counts. Its target is unknown. This specimen belongs to a study of T-cell memory formation after mild COVID-19. Overall study context: Clustering of TCRs was largely donor specific.

From germline, CDR1 is LGHNA and CDR2 YSLEER. The trim removed 3 bases at V and 3 bases at J, leaving 7 bases unmatched. The CDR3 sequence is 15 residues long. Whole-study results and caveats: Some clones that responded turned up in pre-infection memory, which suggests that cross-reactive memory joined in.

From the 5' RACE reads, TCRdb called clonotypes with MiXCR, one entry per CDR3 protein. The sample lists a few hundred thousand distinct CDR3 sequences, 15% to 20% seen once, with approximately 23% in the top ten. Material: PBMCs or a T cell subset sorted from them (not recorded which). The TCR sequence derives from a man aged 18 to 29 who had mild COVID-19 (a few samples of this study predate the infection). Cell type and time point are not known. V usage is TRBV4-3 and J usage is TRBJ2-7; 8 positions agree with TRBD1. This CDR3 is CASSQSGTGGYEQYF. The CDR3 DNA follows: TGCGCCAGCAGCCAGTCCGGGACAGGCGGCTACGAGCAGTACTTC.